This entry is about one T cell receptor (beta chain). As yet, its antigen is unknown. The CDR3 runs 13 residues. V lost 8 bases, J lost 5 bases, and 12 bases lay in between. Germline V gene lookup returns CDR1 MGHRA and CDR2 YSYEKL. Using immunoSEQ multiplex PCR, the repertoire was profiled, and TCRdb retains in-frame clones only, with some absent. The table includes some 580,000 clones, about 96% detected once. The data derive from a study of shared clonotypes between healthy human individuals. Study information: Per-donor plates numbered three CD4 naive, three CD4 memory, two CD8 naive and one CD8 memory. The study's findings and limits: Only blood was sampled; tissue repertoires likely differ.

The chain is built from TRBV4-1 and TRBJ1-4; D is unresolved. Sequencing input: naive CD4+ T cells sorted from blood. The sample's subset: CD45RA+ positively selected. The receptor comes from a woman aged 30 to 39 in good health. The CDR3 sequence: CASGITANEKLFF. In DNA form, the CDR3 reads TGCGCCAGCGGAATTACAGCCAATGAAAAACTGTTTTTT.